Listed here are 7 T cell receptor beta chains from one sample, sequenced in a study of T cells in Graves' hyperthyroidism and ophthalmopathy. It was RNA transcripts that yielded the amplified TCR beta CDR3 regions. TCR CDR3 underwent first-round RT-PCR with the HTBI primer set. TCRdb independently ran MiXCR on the multiplex PCR reads; one entry per CDR3 protein. The sample consists of 370,000 or so distinct CDR3 sequences, around a sixth of them appearing once. Specimen: blood. Receptors originate from a woman younger than 35 with Graves' hyperthyroidism that later progressed to Graves' ophthalmopathy.

This chain uses TRBV4-2 with TRBJ2-3, with TRBD2 identical over 7 bases. With 1 base clipped from V and 4 bases from J, the junction kept 5 bases outside the gene matches. The CDR3 has 15 amino acids. Germline V gives CDR1 LGHNA, CDR2 YNFKEQ. CDR3 sequence: CASSQVSSGADTQYF. CDR3 nucleotides: TGTGCCAGCAGCCAAGTTTCTAGCGGAGCAGATACGCAGTATTTT.

There are a few counts of this clonotype. The J gene is TRBJ2-3, the V gene TRBV6-1; a weak D match, TRBD2 (6 bases). With 8 bases removed from V and 1 base from J, the gap between germline ends came to 19 bases. Germline values: CDR1 MNHNS, CDR2 SASEGT. There are 16 residues in the CDR3. CDR3 nucleotide sequence: TGTGCCAGCGGCGCCGGGGGACGGGGACGCACAGATACGCAGTATTTT. Translating gives CASGAGGRGRTDTQYF.

This chain uses TRBV12-3 or TRBV12-4 with TRBJ2-3; TRBD2 might be the D (6 bases). V gave up 5 bases and J gave up 1 base, with 16 bases separating them. This CDR3 has 16 amino acids. The chain's CDR3 is CASSLPGGARTDTQYF. As DNA, the CDR3 is TGTGCCAGCAGTCTCCCAGGCGGGGCCCGCACAGATACGCAGTATTTT.

The J gene is TRBJ1-1, the V gene TRBV12-3 or TRBV12-4; D not resolved. The CDR3 sequence is 12 residues long. V lost 7 bases, J lost 1 base, and 7 bases lay in between. CDR3 sequence reads: CASTLGNTEAFF. DNA for the CDR3: TGTGCCAGCACCCTCGGGAACACTGAAGCTTTCTTT.

This clonotype has ten or more counts. The chain employs TRBV7-2 and TRBJ2-6; 14 nucleotides agree with TRBD2. The CDR3 contains 19 residues. Germline lookup yields CDR1 SGHTA and CDR2 FQGNSA. V was pared by 4 bases and J by 4 bases, with 9 bases of the junction left unmatched. CDR3 sequence reads: CASSSRGLAGGPGANVLTF. The DNA of the CDR3 is TGTGCCAGCAGCTCGAGAGGACTAGCGGGAGGACCCGGGGCCAACGTCCTGACTTTC.

At least ten counts were recorded for this clonotype. A read error may account for a junction end that differs from germline. V is TRBV19 and J is TRBJ2-3; 10 nucleotides align to TRBD2. Per the germline V gene, CDR1 is LNHDA and CDR2 is SQIVND (reference sequence). The CDR3 length is 15 residues. CDR3 DNA: TGTGCCAGTCGTATAGCGGGAGGAATGGCCGATACGCAGTATTTT. Residues: CASRIAGGMADTQYF.

The sample holds a few counts of this clonotype. The rearrangement uses TRBV2 and TRBJ2-6; D is uncertain. Germline V gene sequence: CDR1 SNHLY, CDR2 FYNNEI. The germline V and J ends were trimmed by 2 bases and 0 bases, with 8 bases remaining between them. The CDR3 covers 16 residues. The CDR3 DNA reads as TGTGCCAGCAGTGAAAACGGGCCCTCTGGGGCCAACGTCCTGACTTTC. Its translation is CASSENGPSGANVLTF. The entire variable domain, with the rest obtained from reference TRBV2 and TRBJ2-6, is as follows: EPEVTQTPSHQVTQMGQEVILRCVPISNHLYFYWYRQILGQKVEFLVSFYNNEISEKSEIFDDQFSVERPDGSNFTLKIRSTKLEDSAMYFCASSENGPSGANVLTFGAGSRLTVL.